This note documents a single T cell receptor (beta chain) sequence. This sample stems from a study of blood T cell repertoires in COVID-19. Study-level information: Whether acute or convalescent, the COVID-19 samples came from the United States, Italy and Spain. In each case, the material was cDNA or gDNA derived from T cells, B-cell-depleted T cells, or PBMCs.

Original processing methods: Researchers report that nucleated cell counts were estimated from reference gene primer amplification. Sequenced by immunoSEQ multiplex PCR; TCRdb stores in-frame clones only, minus some. The V and J calls and the clone size are those of that table, but D and trimming were determined from the DNA. The table has 85,000 to 130,000 clones, 87% seen once. The length of the CDR3 is 14 residues. Trimming left V 3 bases short and J 7 bases short, with 13 bases between. Germline CDR1 and CDR2: LNHDA and SQIVND (reference sequence). Sequencing was performed on peripheral blood. The chain carries TRBV19 and TRBJ1-5; D is perhaps TRBD1 (6 bases). The sequence was obtained from a man aged 45-65 years with acute or convalescent COVID-19. CDR3 in amino acids: CASSIWGRGQPQHF. CDR3 DNA sequence: TGTGCCAGTAGTATTTGGGGGCGGGGGCAGCCCCAGCATTTT.